This T cell receptor (beta chain) was identified in a study of CXCR3-negative and CXCR3-positive naive CD8 T cells. Study findings and constraints: More hydrophobic TRB CDR3s occurred in CXCR3-positive than in CXCR3-negative naive cells.

This CDR3 contains 12 residues. Germline assignment: CDR1 SQVTM and CDR2 ANQGSEA. As regards this clonotype: Its matching antigen is unknown.

5' RACE that incorporated UMI labels was used to prepare the TRB cDNA libraries. TCRdb re-called the 5' RACE reads and shows each CDR3 protein once, DNA omitted. There are approximately 83,000 distinct CDR3 sequences in the sample, with over 1.5% held by the top ten. This chain connects TRBV29-1 to TRBJ2-5; the TRBD2 assignment by TCRdb is unverifiable without DNA. Sequenced input: naive CXCR3- CD8+ T cells from blood. Noted subset: CD45RO-CCR7+CD27+CD95- naive CD8+ T cells lacking CXCR3 (TNR3-). The source is a human donor in good health. Some clones in this sample may be carry-over from other donors' samples. The CDR3 spells CSVAGGQETQYF.